This T cell receptor beta chain was identified during a study of blood T cell repertoires in COVID-19. Per the study methods: The assay estimated nucleated cells by amplifying reference gene primers. Profiled with immunoSEQ multiplex PCR; TCRdb holds only in-frame clones, not every one. The V and J calls and clone size come from that table; D and trimming were worked out from the DNA. In the table there are roughly 200,000 clones, about three quarters of which are singletons. This receptor was identified in a woman in her forties or fifties with active or convalescent COVID-19. Sequencing was carried out using peripheral blood.

The CDR3 DNA reads as TGCAGCGTTGAAGGACTTAACCCCCTCAATGAGCAGTTCTTC. Residues: CSVEGLNPLNEQFF. The chain has TRBV29-1 and TRBJ2-1; D call uncertain. The CDR3 has 14 residues. Germline CDR1 reads SQVTM; CDR2 reads ANQGSEA. Trimming shortened V by 1 base and J by 6 bases, and 13 bases separated the two germline ends.